This entry describes one TCR beta chain. Assay: immunoSEQ multiplex PCR; the TCRdb copy retains only in-frame clones and omits some. Of about 11,000 clones in the sample, almost 70% were seen once. This sample is part of a study of CD4+ T cells in melanoma. The sequenced material came from cells from a culture (not recorded whether cultured in vitro). The receptor was derived from a human donor with melanoma.

CDR3 in DNA: TGTGCCAGCAGCTCTCGGGACAGGGTTACAACTAATGAAAAACTGTTTTTT. Protein product: CASSSRDRVTTNEKLFF. V usage is TRBV7-9 and J usage is TRBJ1-4; 9 positions match TRBD1. The germline V gene has CDR1 SEHNR and CDR2 FQNEAQ (reference sequence). CDR3 length: 17 residues. V trimming: 4 bases; J trimming: 0 bases; junction bases outside the gene matches: 6.